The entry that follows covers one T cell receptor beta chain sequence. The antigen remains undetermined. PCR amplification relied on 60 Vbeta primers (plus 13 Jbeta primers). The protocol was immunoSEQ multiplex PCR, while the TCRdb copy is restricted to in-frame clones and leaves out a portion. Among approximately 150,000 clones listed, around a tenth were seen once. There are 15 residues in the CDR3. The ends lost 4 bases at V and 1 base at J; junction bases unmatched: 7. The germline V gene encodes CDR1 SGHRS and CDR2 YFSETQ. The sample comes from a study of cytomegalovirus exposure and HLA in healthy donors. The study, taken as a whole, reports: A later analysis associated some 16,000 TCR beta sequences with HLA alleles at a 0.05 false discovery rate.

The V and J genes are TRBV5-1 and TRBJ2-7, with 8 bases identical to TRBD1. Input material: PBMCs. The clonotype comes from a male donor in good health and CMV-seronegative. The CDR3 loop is CASSDPGQASYEQYV. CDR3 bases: TGCGCCAGCAGCGACCCGGGACAGGCTTCCTACGAGCAGTACGTC.